Following are 27 T cell receptor beta chains from one sample sequenced in a study of blood T cell repertoires in COVID-19. The method was immunoSEQ multiplex PCR; TCRdb's version includes in-frame clones alone and lacks a portion of them. The table records about half a million clones, roughly nine tenths of them present only once. The sequenced sample consisted of PBMCs or T cells enriched from blood (not recorded which). These receptors were obtained from a woman aged 60-70 years who had recovered from COVID-19.

This chain links TRBV10-2 with TRBJ2-1; tentatively, D is TRBD2 (6 bases). V lost 8 bases to trimming and J lost 5 bases, with 16 bases between them. Germline CDR1 and CDR2: WSHSY and SAAADI. This CDR3 region has 14 residues. The CDR3 protein is CASGMRGRNNEQFF. The DNA for the CDR3 is TGCGCCAGCGGGATGCGAGGGAGGAACAATGAGCAGTTCTTC.

V is TRBV9 and J is TRBJ1-2; 7 bases are shared with TRBD1. Germline CDR1 SGDLS, CDR2 YYNGEE. The CDR3 runs 15 residues. V lost 4 bases to trimming and J lost 5 bases; unmatched junction nucleotides: 11. The CDR3 nucleotides read TGTGCCAGCAGCCCCGACAGGGAAGCGTGGTATGGCTACACCTTC. This gives the protein CASSPDREAWYGYTF.

V is TRBV7-9 and J is TRBJ2-5; 9 bases align to TRBD1. Trimming cost V 7 bases and J 3 bases; bases outside gene matches: 12. Germline CDR1 and CDR2: SEHNR and FQNEAQ (reference sequence). The CDR3 length is 16 residues. CDR3 nucleotide sequence: TGTGCCAGCAACGTCTTTGGGGACAGGGCTAAAGAGACCCAGTACTTC. Amino acids: CASNVFGDRAKETQYF.

The V and J genes are TRBV10-1 and TRBJ1-4, with D possibly being TRBD1 (6 bases). Germline CDR1 reads WNHNN; CDR2 reads SYGVQD (reference sequence). Trimming cost V 0 bases and J 3 bases, with 11 bases left between them. CDR3 length: 16 residues. Here the CDR3 DNA reads TGCGCCAGCAGTGAGTCGACAGGACGCTCTAATGAAAAACTGTTTTTT. This codes for CASSESTGRSNEKLFF.

The V and J genes are TRBV27 and TRBJ1-2; D gene unclear. V was shortened by 6 bases and J by 12 bases, with 20 bases between the two germline ends. Germline-derived CDR1 and CDR2 are MNHEY and SMNVEV (reference sequence). This CDR3 is 13 amino acids long. The CDR3 is CASRNHDSTSNTF. As DNA, the CDR3 is TGTGCCAGCAGAAACCACGACTCGACCAGCAACACCTTC.

This clone has only a few counts. The CDR3 DNA reads TGCGCCAGCAGCCTGGACCCGACTACTCTGGGCAATCAGCCCCAGCATTTT. Its protein is CASSLDPTTLGNQPQHF. The chain links TRBV5-1 to TRBJ1-5; D ambiguous. Trimming took off 4 bases at V and 2 bases at J, with 19 bases between the two ends. The CDR3 is 17 amino acids. CDR1 SGHRS and CDR2 YFSETQ come from the germline V gene.

V usage is TRBV24-1 and J usage is TRBJ2-1; TRBD1 is a possible D gene (6 bases). Germline V gene data show CDR1 as KGHDR and CDR2 as SFDVKD. This CDR3 is built from 18 residues. Trimming stripped 4 bases from V and 6 bases from J, with 24 bases between. The CDR3 reads CATSERVGTHPRLNEQFF. The CDR3 nucleotides read TGTGCCACCAGTGAGAGGGTCGGGACACACCCCAGACTCAATGAGCAGTTCTTC.

In this sample, this clone turned up a few times. The chain links TRBV24-1 to TRBJ1-3, with D perhaps matching TRBD1 (6 bases). Germline CDR1 is KGHDR and CDR2 is SFDVKD. The V end was cut by 3 bases, the J end by 0 bases, with 14 bases between. This CDR3 is 17 amino acids long. The CDR3 region is CATSDGGRGNSGNTIYF. The CDR3 coding sequence is TGTGCCACCAGTGATGGGGGCAGGGGTAACTCTGGAAACACCATATATTTT.

In its sample, this clone was seen a few times. This chain joins TRBV6-5 and TRBJ2-7, with TRBD2 identical over 10 bases. The CDR3 extends over 15 amino acids. Looked up from germline, CDR1 is MNHEY and CDR2 is SVGAGI. The V gene end was trimmed by 7 bases and the J gene end by 2 bases; junction bases not matched to a gene: 8. The CDR3 DNA reads as TGTGCCAGCATCCCACTAGCGGGGAGCACCTACGAGCAGTACTTC. Translating it yields CASIPLAGSTYEQYF.

The rearrangement links TRBV28 to TRBJ1-5; D perhaps matches TRBD1 (6 bases). The germline V gene encodes CDR1 MDHEN and CDR2 SYDVKM. This CDR3 contains 15 residues. The ends were cut back, 3 bases at V and 4 bases at J, with 13 bases in the middle. DNA for the CDR3: TGTGCCAGCAGTTTCCGCAGGGGAGGGAATCAGCCCCAGCATTTT. Its protein product is CASSFRRGGNQPQHF.

CDR3 sequence (DNA): TGCGCCAGCAGCAGACAGAAGAACACTGAAGCTTTCTTT. The encoded protein is CASSRQKNTEAFF. J is TRBJ1-1 and V is TRBV10-2; possibly TRBD1 for D (5 bases). Trimming took off 6 bases at V and 1 base at J, with 9 bases between the two ends. The CDR3 extends over 13 amino acids. Germline assignment: CDR1 WSHSY and CDR2 SAAADI.

The chain joins TRBV4-1 to TRBJ1-1, with 8 bases lining up with TRBD1. This CDR3 contains 14 residues. Trimming took 0 bases from V and 8 from J; bases not matched to a gene: 5. Germline values: CDR1 MGHRA, CDR2 YSYEKL. The CDR3 is CASSQDPRDREAFF. CDR3 bases: TGCGCCAGCAGCCAAGATCCGAGGGACAGGGAAGCTTTCTTT.

This clone occurred once. The V and J genes are TRBV5-4 and TRBJ1-4; 9 positions match TRBD1. This CDR3 region has 18 residues. Germline V lookup: CDR1 SGHNT, CDR2 YYREEE (reference sequence). Trimming at V came to 0 bases and at J to 1 base, leaving 7 bases not matched to a gene. CDR3 sequence (DNA): TGTGCCAGCAGCTTGGGTCGACAGGGGGATAGAACTAATGAAAAACTGTTTTTT. Translating gives CASSLGRQGDRTNEKLFF.

The chain uses TRBV4-1 and TRBJ1-2, with 7 bases identical to TRBD1. This CDR3 has 17 residues. J was trimmed by 4 bases and V by 0 bases; bases with no gene match: 11. CDR1 and CDR2 from the germline V gene are MGHRA and YSYEKL. CDR3 sequence reads: CASSQDPYSGQIYGYTF. The CDR3 DNA reads as TGCGCCAGCAGCCAAGATCCCTACTCGGGACAGATCTATGGCTACACCTTC.

The chain recombines TRBV5-5 with TRBJ2-7, with 10 bases matching TRBD1. This CDR3 region has 15 residues. The V gene's germline CDR1 is SGHKS and CDR2 YYEKEE (reference sequence). J lost 2 bases, V lost 4 bases, and 6 bases had no gene match. Here the CDR3 DNA reads TGTGCCAGCAGCATTCCGGGACAGGGGACCTACGAGCAGTACTTC. This codes for CASSIPGQGTYEQYF.

The chain combines TRBV3-1 (or the pseudogene TRBV3-2) with TRBJ1-2; D perhaps matches TRBD1 (5 bases). The CDR3 covers 17 residues. V gave up 4 bases and J gave up 4 bases, with 22 bases separating them. CDR1 is LGHDT, CDR2 YNNKEL, per germline (reference sequence). The CDR3 DNA reads TGTGCCAGCAGCCCAAGTCCGCCAGGGCTGGGGATCTATGGCTACACCTTC. Translated: CASSPSPPGLGIYGYTF.

The DNA for the CDR3 is TGTGCCAGCAGCCAAGCGGGAAGAGGTCCCCGCGGTGAGCAGTTCTTC. Translation: CASSQAGRGPRGEQFF. The gene calls are TRBV14 and TRBJ2-1, with D maybe TRBD2 (5 bases). Trimming removed 1 base from V and 9 bases from J, with 19 bases in between. This CDR3 has 16 amino acids. Per the germline V gene, CDR1 is SGHDN and CDR2 is FVKESK.

The chain recombines TRBV20-1 with TRBJ1-1, with D possibly matching TRBD1 (6 bases). The germline V gene encodes CDR1 DFQATT and CDR2 SNEGSKA (reference sequence). The CDR3 covers 12 residues. V shed 3 bases and J shed 11 bases, with 16 bases lying between them. The CDR3 DNA reads as TGCAGTGCTAGTGCATACAGGGCTGGGGCTTTCTTT. As protein: CSASAYRAGAFF.

The chain joins TRBV5-1 to TRBJ1-2; D perhaps matches TRBD1 (5 bases). Deletions cut 0 bases from V and 3 bases from J, with 18 bases between. Germline values: CDR1 SGHRS, CDR2 YFSETQ. This CDR3 contains 17 residues. Here the CDR3 DNA reads TGCGCCAGCAGCTTGGGCCCCCCTGCACAAGGGGACTATGGCTACACCTTC. It specifies CASSLGPPAQGDYGYTF.

This chain joins TRBV19 and TRBJ1-1; 7 nucleotides align to TRBD1. Germline CDR1 LNHDA, CDR2 SQIVND (reference sequence). The CDR3 has 14 amino acids. The trim removed 5 bases at V and 1 base at J, leaving 4 bases unmatched. CDR3 region: CASSHRTGNTEAFF. The CDR3 DNA is TGTGCCAGTAGTCACCGGACAGGGAACACTGAAGCTTTCTTT.

The chain carries TRBV11-2 and TRBJ1-1; no reliable D call. V was cut by 5 bases and J by 6 bases, with 13 bases left in between. Germline CDR1 and CDR2: SGHAT and FQNNGV. The CDR3 length is 13 residues. The CDR3 nucleotides read TGTGCCAGCAGCACTGCACGGGTGCCTGAAGCTTTCTTT. As protein: CASSTARVPEAFF.

This clone was counted a single time. V usage is TRBV4-1 and J usage is TRBJ1-5; tentative D call: TRBD1 (5 bases). V was trimmed by 3 bases and J by 0 bases, leaving 15 bases between them. CDR1 is MGHRA and CDR2 is YSYEKL in the germline V gene. This CDR3 contains 17 residues. CDR3 sequence reads: CASSQGGGDLSNQPQHF. The CDR3 DNA is TGCGCCAGCAGCCAGGGGGGGGGAGATCTTAGCAATCAGCCCCAGCATTTT.

The chain couples TRBV27 to TRBJ2-3, with D possibly matching TRBD1 (7 bases). V lost 6 bases to trimming and J lost 7 bases, with 14 bases between them. The length of the CDR3 is 13 residues. Germline loops: CDR1 MNHEY, CDR2 SMNVEV (reference sequence). For the CDR3, the DNA is TGTGCCAGCAGAGTCCAGGGGGGAAATACGCAGTATTTT. It specifies CASRVQGGNTQYF.

The chain uses TRBV5-4 and TRBJ1-4, with no clear D. V was clipped by 0 bases and J by 0 bases, with 9 bases between them. This CDR3 has 16 amino acids. CDR1 and CDR2 from the germline V gene are SGHNT and YYREEE (reference sequence). This chain's CDR3 is CASSLGAGATNEKLFF. The CDR3 DNA reads as TGTGCCAGCAGCTTGGGTGCCGGGGCAACTAATGAAAAACTGTTTTTT.

J is TRBJ2-7 and V is TRBV6-5, with D possibly TRBD1 on 6 matching bases. CDR1 MNHEY and CDR2 SVGAGI come from the germline V gene. Trimming took 6 bases from V and 0 from J, leaving 9 bases between them. The CDR3 length is 13 residues. Here the CDR3 reads CASSRDISYEQYV. Written as DNA, the CDR3 is TGTGCCAGCAGCCGGGACATCTCCTACGAGCAGTACGTC.

The chain employs TRBV7-9 and TRBJ1-2; unclear D gene. The germline V gene has CDR1 SEHNR and CDR2 FQNEAQ (reference sequence). The ends were cut back, 5 bases at V and 8 bases at J, with 12 bases in the middle. The CDR3 length is 12 residues. CDR3 nucleotides: TGTGCCAGCAGCAGAGGACTGGACGGCTACACCTTC. It encodes CASSRGLDGYTF.

This clone has a handful of counts. The chain employs TRBV23-1 and TRBJ1-5, with a tentative D call TRBD1 (5 bases). TRBV23-1 is labeled an ORF, and its function is uncertain. This CDR3 is 11 amino acids long. The germline V and J ends were trimmed by 6 bases and 9 bases, with 9 bases remaining between them. As DNA, the CDR3 is TGCGCCAGCAGAGTGGGGCGGCCCCAGCATTTT. Its translation: CASRVGRPQHF.